The rows below give T cell receptor beta chains drawn from one sample of a study of blood T cell repertoires in COVID-19. Some clones are missing from TCRdb's copy, which holds only in-frame ones; the method was immunoSEQ multiplex PCR. The sample lists approximately 350,000 clones, about 90% seen once, with about 2.7% in the top ten. The sample taken for sequencing was PBMCs or T cells enriched from blood (not recorded which). These receptors were obtained from a woman younger than 45 who had recovered from COVID-19. Each CDR3 is given without its conserved first and last residue. The size field is filled for only some rows; it gives once, few, many or a size class.

V gene: TRBV15
clone size: NA
CDR3 length: 14
J gene: TRBJ2-1
CDR3 protein: ATSYIPGQVANEQF

V gene: TRBV12-3/TRBV12-4
clone size: few
CDR3 length: 10
J gene: TRBJ2-7
CDR3 protein: ASSTGHYEQY

V gene: TRBV3-1/TRBV3-2
clone size: NA
CDR3 length: 14
J gene: TRBJ2-1
CDR3 protein: ASSQELVGGHNEQF

V gene: TRBV19
clone size: NA
CDR3 length: 10
J gene: TRBJ1-2
CDR3 protein: ASSIGGPGYT

V gene: TRBV28
clone size: NA
CDR3 length: 15
J gene: TRBJ2-3
CDR3 protein: ASRPTTGTGVQDTQY

V gene: TRBV6-5
clone size: NA
CDR3 length: 9
J gene: TRBJ1-1
CDR3 protein: VSCGGSEAF

V gene: TRBV10-3
clone size: NA
CDR3 length: 14
J gene: TRBJ2-7
CDR3 protein: AISAPGLSSSYEQY

V gene: TRBV30
clone size: NA
CDR3 length: 11
J gene: TRBJ1-6
CDR3 protein: AWMRALNSPLH

V gene: TRBV18
clone size: once
CDR3 length: 11
J gene: TRBJ1-1
CDR3 protein: ASSPSSGAEAF

V gene: TRBV2
clone size: NA
CDR3 length: 11
J gene: TRBJ2-1
CDR3 protein: ASGDRVKNEQF

V gene: TRBV19
clone size: NA
CDR3 length: 13
J gene: TRBJ2-1
CDR3 protein: ASSPWTSGNNEQF

V gene: TRBV18
clone size: NA
CDR3 length: 12
J gene: TRBJ1-1
CDR3 protein: ASSLGARTTEAF

V gene: TRBV3-1/TRBV3-2
clone size: NA
CDR3 length: 14
J gene: TRBJ1-6
CDR3 protein: ASSQSFGGGNSPLH

V gene: TRBV5-1
clone size: NA
CDR3 length: 13
J gene: TRBJ2-1
CDR3 protein: ASSLTGTRDNEQF

V gene: TRBV13
clone size: NA
CDR3 length: 13
J gene: TRBJ2-1
CDR3 protein: ASSLMAGRSDEQF

V gene: TRBV11-2
clone size: NA
CDR3 length: 13
J gene: TRBJ2-1
CDR3 protein: ASSLSGGQTNEQF

V gene: TRBV9
clone size: NA
CDR3 length: 9
J gene: TRBJ2-7
CDR3 protein: ASSPGLEQY

V gene: TRBV27
clone size: once
CDR3 length: 13
J gene: TRBJ2-3
CDR3 protein: ASSFGSRSTDTQY

V gene: TRBV5-4
clone size: NA
CDR3 length: 12
J gene: TRBJ1-5
CDR3 protein: ASSLAQGIQPQH

V gene: TRBV14
clone size: NA
CDR3 length: 10
J gene: TRBJ1-4
CDR3 protein: ASSPQGRKLF

V gene: TRBV4-1
clone size: NA
CDR3 length: 12
J gene: TRBJ2-5
CDR3 protein: ASSQLAEQETQY

V gene: TRBV5-5
clone size: NA
CDR3 length: 10
J gene: TRBJ1-2
CDR3 protein: ASSQYSYGYT

V gene: TRBV7-2
clone size: NA
CDR3 length: 13
J gene: TRBJ2-7
CDR3 protein: ASSPGGIQTYEQY

V gene: TRBV7-2
clone size: once
CDR3 length: 13
J gene: TRBJ2-1
CDR3 protein: ASSESAGVYNEQF

V gene: TRBV2
clone size: NA
CDR3 length: 12
J gene: TRBJ2-1
CDR3 protein: ASSEEGARNEQF

V gene: TRBV4-1
clone size: NA
CDR3 length: 15
J gene: TRBJ1-1
CDR3 protein: ASSPPDILSWDTEAF

V gene: TRBV5-1
clone size: NA
CDR3 length: 15
J gene: TRBJ2-1
CDR3 protein: ASSPLPGQGFYNEQF

V gene: TRBV20-1
clone size: NA
CDR3 length: 11
J gene: TRBJ1-2
CDR3 protein: SASYRVNYGYT

V gene: TRBV7-9
clone size: NA
CDR3 length: 17
J gene: TRBJ2-3
CDR3 protein: ASSLSRLAGGISTDTQY

V gene: TRBV24-1
clone size: NA
CDR3 length: 11
J gene: TRBJ2-3
CDR3 protein: ATAGGPVDTQY

V gene: TRBV13
clone size: NA
CDR3 length: 12
J gene: TRBJ1-3
CDR3 protein: ASSPTGKGNTIY

V gene: TRBV10-3
clone size: NA
CDR3 length: 15
J gene: TRBJ2-1
CDR3 protein: AISDHSRRGLGNEQF

V gene: TRBV7-9
clone size: once
CDR3 length: 12
J gene: TRBJ1-2
CDR3 protein: ASSSRQPNYGYT

V gene: TRBV4-1
clone size: few
CDR3 length: 13
J gene: TRBJ2-7
CDR3 protein: ASSQDLQERREQY